This T cell receptor (beta chain) was identified in a study of T cell responses to AZD1222 COVID-19 vaccine (dated by TCRdb to the early 2020s). Some background on the complete study: Because spike-specific TCR depth and breadth did not differ between the two schedules, AZD1222 recipients who got a second dose at roughly 4 weeks were pooled with those who got a second dose at roughly 12 weeks. A total of about 230 trial participants underwent TCR sequencing, of whom some 210 received two doses of AZD1222 and roughly 25 received two doses of the MenACWY control vaccine. Trial participants were enrolled by age into 18-55, 56-69 and 70-plus year subgroups, with 148, 28 and 57 TCR-sequenced participants respectively.

The sample's time point label, decoded: baseline before first vaccination. Vaccinee samples were obtained from the UK trials COV001 and COV002, which included a single-blind randomized controlled phase 2/3 trial of AZD1222 (ChAdOx1 nCoV-19) in healthy adults. Trial participant PBMC samples were collected at day 0 and day 28 after the second dose for TCRbeta chain sequencing. Remarks on this clone: It lacks a known antigen. Base quality data are lacking; no much larger clone is found one base away.

From the cysteine through the phenylalanine, the CDR3 covers 16 amino acids. Only the CDR3 DNA is retained, 48 bases long and in frame from the first base. Here V drops 0 bases and J drops 6 bases, and the junction holds 7 bases not matched to any gene. From a lookup of the germline V gene, CDR1 and CDR2 are MGHRA and YSYEKL. The CDR3 regions of human TCRbeta chains were analyzed by immunosequencing. Concerning the study's data processing: Repertoire TCRs were matched against a reference library of SARS-CoV-2-specific TCRs generated with the MIRA antigen-specificity platform. Breadth meant the fraction of unique TCRs that were SARS-CoV-2-associated, whereas depth meant the fraction of total T cells that were SARS-CoV-2-associated. Using the MIRA data, every spike-specific TCR was mapped to the spike region that the TCR reacted to and assigned to either a CD4 or a CD8 class. Log10-transformed breadth and depth values were compared by one-way ANOVA with Sidak's multiple comparisons tests. In its TCRdb copy, this immuneACCESS table keeps in-frame sequences only and misses some clones. Where compared with another copy, unresolved V genes explain less than half of these, and the others have no known cause. V and J calls and clone size come straight from that table; D and trimming were deduced from the DNA. The sample table records around 120,000 clones; approximately 93% of these occur just once. About 2.7% of the sample comes from the top ten.

Study-wide findings and limitations: Conclusions about previously exposed vaccinees were limited because only a handful of AZD1222 recipients were SARS-CoV-2 seropositive at baseline. In the small 56-69-year group, the increase in depth fell short of significance, most likely because of low power. After two AZD1222 doses, both the breadth and the depth of spike-specific TCRs were significantly higher than at day 0 and than in MenACWY recipients. Vaccine-associated CD4 TCRs spanned the whole spike protein, with dominant responses in regions 160-218 and 743-854. Reportedly, almost half of the unique spike-specific TCRs recognized epitopes lying outside the regions that are mutated in the B.1.351 and B.1.1.7 variants. Participants were mostly white British and included more females than males, and it was suggested by the authors that clonal diversity may have been underestimated. Because no day 14 peak-response samples were available, the repertoires could be characterized only after the peak T cell response.

This clonotype was sampled from an adult in good health. The source material was peripheral blood, sampled on day 0 of AZD1222 vaccination. In this chain, TRBV4-1 is recombined with TRBJ2-1; TRBD2 fits 8 bases in the junction. The nucleotide sequence is given as TGCGCCAGCAGCCAAGATCTCGCGGGAGGTTCCAATGAGCAGTTCTTC. This encodes CASSQDLAGGSNEQFF.